This record concerns one TCR beta chain sequence. The sample belongs to a study of CD8 T cells in Susac syndrome. CD8+ and CD4+ T cells taken from blood had their TCR beta sequenced. With random hexamers, reverse transcription was performed on roughly 0.5 to 1 ug of RNA. The CDR3 of TCR beta was amplified by immunoSEQ multiplex PCR across 54 Vbeta and 13 Jbeta. TCRdb processed the immunoSEQ multiplex PCR reads anew with MiXCR; each CDR3 protein has one entry. The repertoire has around 230,000 distinct CDR3 sequences, 90% to 96% of them found once; the top ten carry about 0.094%. The TCR sequence derives from a human donor with Susac syndrome. Sequencing input: CD4+ T cells from PBMCs.

The CDR3 nucleotides read TGTGCCACCAGCAGGGTCAGGGTGGCCACTGAAGCTTTCTTT. Its translation: CATSRVRVATEAFF. The chain uses TRBV15 and TRBJ1-1; D may be TRBD1 (5 bases). The germline CDR1 and CDR2 sequences are LNHNV and YYDKDF (reference sequence). This CDR3 contains 14 residues. V lost 3 bases to trimming and J lost 4 bases, with 12 bases between them.